This T cell receptor (beta chain) emerged from a study of blood T cell repertoires in COVID-19. Study background: In each case, the material was cDNA or gDNA derived from T cells, B-cell-depleted T cells, or PBMCs.

Germline lookup yields CDR1 LGHNA and CDR2 YNFKEQ. After removal of 1 base from V and 5 bases from J, the junction contained 6 bases not matched to a gene. This CDR3 has 15 residues. Original data processing: Using reference gene primer amplification, nucleated cell counts were estimated. The data were produced by immunoSEQ multiplex PCR, yet TCRdb's version contains in-frame clones alone and is incomplete. D and trimming come from the DNA, and the V and J calls and clone size come from that table. Of more than 150,000 clones listed, 80% to 90% were seen once; the top ten hold approximately 3%. This receptor was identified in a man aged 60-69 years with acute or convalescent COVID-19. The chain recombines TRBV4-2 with TRBJ2-5; TRBD2 aligns across 8 bases. The sequenced sample consisted of peripheral blood. The CDR3 DNA reads TGTGCCAGCAGCCAAGGGCGGGGGGCCCGCGAGACCCAGTACTTC. It specifies CASSQGRGARETQYF.